The 23 T cell receptor beta chains in this list originate from one sample, sequenced in a study of control samples from healthy donors and cancer patients. Only in-frame clones appear in the TCRdb table, and some are missing; sequencing was by immunoSEQ multiplex PCR. The data show over 150,000 clones, roughly 95% seen once. Source material: blood. The source of these receptors is a woman in her twenties or thirties in good health.

The chain employs TRBV6-5 and TRBJ2-3; perhaps TRBD1 as D (6 bases). Germline assignment: CDR1 MNHEY and CDR2 SVGAGI. The CDR3 contains 14 residues. Trimming removed 7 bases at V and 1 base at J, with 12 bases between. The CDR3 loop reads CASTRDIGTDTQYF. In DNA form, the CDR3 reads TGTGCCAGCACCCGGGACATCGGCACAGATACGCAGTATTTT.

This clone was observed once. This sequence joins TRBV28 and TRBJ2-5, with TRBD2 matching over 10 bases. Looked up from germline, CDR1 is MDHEN and CDR2 is SYDVKM. The CDR3 spans 15 residues. The junction had 7 bases not matched to a gene; V was cut back by 4 bases and J by 5 bases. The CDR3: CASSSLAGGGETQYF. CDR3 nucleotide sequence: TGTGCCAGCAGTTCCTTAGCGGGGGGCGGGGAGACCCAGTACTTC.

The chain carries TRBV13 and TRBJ2-7; a possible D gene is TRBD2 (6 bases). This CDR3 is 13 amino acids long. CDR1 PRHDT and CDR2 FYEKMQ come from the germline V gene (reference sequence). Trimming took 5 bases from V and 4 from J, leaving 12 bases between them. CDR3 protein: CASSREGRYEQYF. The DNA of the CDR3 is TGTGCCAGCAGCCGGGAAGGGAGGTACGAGCAGTACTTC.

The rearrangement uses TRBV7-2 and TRBJ2-7; unclear D gene. Trimming removed 4 bases at V and 3 bases at J, with 7 bases between. The CDR3 runs 12 residues. CDR1 and CDR2 (germline): SGHTA, FQGNSA. The CDR3 DNA follows: TGTGCCAGCAGCTACCCCGGCTACGAGCAGTACTTC. This translates into CASSYPGYEQYF.

This clone was seen only a few times. The V gene is TRBV5-8, the J gene TRBJ1-2; D may be TRBD1 (5 bases). Germline V gene data show CDR1 as SGHTS and CDR2 as YDEGEE. The CDR3 is 15 residues long. V was trimmed by 0 bases and J by 7 bases, leaving 16 bases between them. CDR3 bases: TGTGCCAGCAGCTTGGCCTGGCAGGGTAGCGGTGGCTACACCTTC. Its protein product is CASSLAWQGSGGYTF.

The chain employs TRBV5-1 and TRBJ1-1; no clear D. The length of the CDR3 is 14 residues. Trimming took off 4 bases at V and 7 bases at J, with 17 bases between the two ends. Germline CDR1 and CDR2: SGHRS and YFSETQ. CDR3 DNA: TGCGCCAGCAGCCTCCACACCTTAGCGGGTGAAGCTTTCTTT. This gives the protein CASSLHTLAGEAFF.

The chain is built from TRBV6-5 and TRBJ1-1, with TRBD1 identical over 7 bases. The germline gives CDR1 MNHEY, CDR2 SVGAGI. The CDR3 runs to 14 residues. Losses at the gene ends were 3 bases for V and 1 base for J; bases not matched to a gene: 2. The CDR3 DNA reads as TGTGCCAGCAGTTATGACAGGGAGAACACTGAAGCTTTCTTT. This encodes CASSYDRENTEAFF.

This clone was seen just once. The rearrangement links TRBV7-9 to TRBJ2-3, with D unresolved. Trimming cost V 4 bases and J 3 bases, with 5 bases left between them. The CDR3 runs 12 residues. The V gene's germline CDR1 is SEHNR and CDR2 FQNEAQ (reference sequence). The chain's CDR3 is CASSSLTDTQYF. CDR3 nucleotide sequence: TGTGCCAGCAGCTCCTTAACAGATACGCAGTATTTT.

The chain recombines TRBV6-5 with TRBJ1-3, with unresolved D. There are 14 residues in the CDR3. Between the trimmed V and J ends, which lost 4 bases and 0 bases, there was a span of 7 bases. Looked up from germline, CDR1 is MNHEY and CDR2 is SVGAGI. The CDR3 DNA sequence: TGTGCCAGCAGTTTTCGGGGCTCTGGAAACACCATATATTTT. Translated: CASSFRGSGNTIYF.

This chain connects TRBV18 to TRBJ1-5; D not certain. This CDR3 contains 14 residues. Germline CDR1 KGHSH, CDR2 LQKENI. V was pared by 1 base and J by 5 bases, with 9 bases between. The CDR3 protein is CASSPQTADQPQHF. As DNA, the CDR3 is TGTGCCAGCTCACCACAGACGGCAGATCAGCCCCAGCATTTT. The variable domain in full, completed from reference TRBV18 and TRBJ1-5, reads NAGVMQNPRHLVRRRGQEARLRCSPMKGHSHVYWYRQLPEEGLKFMVYLQKENIIDESGMPKERFSAEFPKEGPSILRIQQVVRGDSAAYFCASSPQTADQPQHFGDGTRLSIL.

The genes are TRBV27 and TRBJ1-5, with 8 bases aligning to TRBD1. V was clipped by 5 bases and J by 8 bases; unmatched bases: 5. The CDR3 is 13 residues long. Germline values: CDR1 MNHEY, CDR2 SMNVEV (reference sequence). This CDR3 is CASSPRTGKPQHF. CDR3 coding DNA: TGTGCCAGCAGTCCTCGGACAGGGAAGCCCCAGCATTTT.

This chain uses TRBV30 with TRBJ1-6, with TRBD1 identical over 9 bases. This CDR3 is 17 amino acids long. V trimming: 2 bases; J trimming: 10 bases; junction bases outside the gene matches: 15. Per the germline V gene, CDR1 is GTSNPN and CDR2 is SVGIG (reference sequence). As DNA, the CDR3 is TGTGCCTGGAGTTCAGCTAAGGGGGACAGGGTATACTCACCCCTCCACTTT. This codes for CAWSSAKGDRVYSPLHF.

J is TRBJ2-5 and V is TRBV30; possibly TRBD1 for D (6 bases). The germline V gene encodes CDR1 GTSNPN and CDR2 SVGIG (reference sequence). The CDR3 consists of 12 residues. The V end was cut by 5 bases, the J end by 4 bases, with 11 bases between. The CDR3 spells CAWGQGTETQYF. DNA for the CDR3: TGTGCCTGGGGCCAGGGGACAGAGACCCAGTACTTC.

This sequence joins TRBV20-1 and TRBJ1-2; no firm D call. V lost 5 bases to trimming and J lost 4 bases, with 5 bases between them. The CDR3 is 10 residues long. The V gene's germline CDR1 is DFQATT and CDR2 SNEGSKA (reference sequence). In nucleotides, the CDR3 is TGCAGTGCTCCCTTCTATGGCTACACCTTC. Its translation: CSAPFYGYTF.

V is TRBV28 and J is TRBJ1-1; no reliable D call. Trimming stripped 7 bases from V and 2 bases from J, with 14 bases between. Germline-derived CDR1 and CDR2 are MDHEN and SYDVKM. The CDR3 spans 14 residues. The CDR3 DNA reads TGTGCCAGCATTCTCGGGCTGGATAACACTGAAGCTTTCTTT. Its protein product is CASILGLDNTEAFF.

V is TRBV5-6 and J is TRBJ2-7; 7 nucleotides agree with TRBD1. The CDR3 has 14 residues. Trimming at V came to 3 bases and at J to 6 bases, leaving 9 bases not matched to a gene. Germline V gives CDR1 SGHDT, CDR2 YYEEEE. CDR3 protein: CASSWDRPPFEQYF. DNA of the CDR3: TGTGCCAGCAGCTGGGACAGACCTCCCTTCGAGCAGTACTTC.

The count of this clone is one. The chain carries TRBV9 and TRBJ1-1, with TRBD1 matching over 9 bases. This CDR3 spans 15 amino acids. The V and J ends lost 4 bases and 2 bases, in that order; junction bases with no gene match: 6. Germline CDR1 is SGDLS and CDR2 is YYNGEE. As DNA, the CDR3 is TGTGCCAGCAGCTCCGGGACAGGGACCAACACTGAAGCTTTCTTT. This encodes CASSSGTGTNTEAFF.

This chain uses TRBV7-2 with TRBJ1-2; D unclear. Trimming stripped 1 base from V and 7 bases from J, with 7 bases between. Per germline, CDR1 SGHTA and CDR2 FQGNSA. The CDR3 runs 12 residues. CDR3 nucleotides: TGTGCCAGCAGCTTAGGTCGGCTTGGCTACACCTTC. This sequence encodes CASSLGRLGYTF.

The chain has TRBV27 and TRBJ2-3, with 7 bases fitting TRBD1. This CDR3 has 14 amino acids. The trim removed 5 bases at V and 1 base at J, leaving 3 bases unmatched. Germline V CDR1 and CDR2: MNHEY, SMNVEV (reference sequence). CDR3 sequence: CASSLGQGTDTQYF. The CDR3 bases are TGTGCCAGCAGTCTCGGACAGGGCACAGATACGCAGTATTTT.

This chain links TRBV3-1 (or the pseudogene TRBV3-2) with TRBJ1-5; the D is unclear. CDR1 and CDR2 from the germline V gene are LGHDT and YNNKEL (reference sequence). Trimming cost V 0 bases and J 5 bases, with 2 bases left between them. The CDR3 sequence is 12 residues long. The DNA for the CDR3 is TGTGCCAGCAGCCAAGAATATCAGCCCCAGCATTTT. Encoded protein: CASSQEYQPQHF.

V and J are TRBV4-1 and TRBJ2-3; TRBD2 might be the D (5 bases). There are 16 residues in the CDR3. CDR1 and CDR2 (germline): MGHRA, YSYEKL. V lost 1 base to trimming and J lost 7 bases, with 18 bases between them. This CDR3 reads CASSQGTGNPRYTQYF. The CDR3 DNA sequence: TGCGCCAGCAGCCAAGGAACGGGAAACCCCAGATATACGCAGTATTTT.

J is TRBJ2-1 and V is TRBV6-1, with 7 positions matching TRBD1. Germline CDR1 and CDR2: MNHNS and SASEGT. V lost 8 bases to trimming and J lost 6 bases; unmatched junction nucleotides: 13. The CDR3 runs 15 residues. The chain's CDR3 is CASYPPGTESNEQFF. CDR3 in DNA: TGTGCCAGCTACCCCCCCGGGACAGAAAGCAATGAGCAGTTCTTC.

V is TRBV29-1 and J is TRBJ2-5; a weak D match, TRBD1 (6 bases). CDR3 length: 14 amino acids. The V end lost 2 bases, the J end lost 4 bases, and 14 bases lay between the germline ends. CDR1 and CDR2 from the germline V gene are SQVTM and ANQGSEA. The CDR3 sequence: CSVERQGISETQYF. The CDR3 DNA follows: TGCAGCGTTGAAAGGCAGGGGATTTCAGAGACCCAGTACTTC.